The 10 T cell receptor beta chains in this list originate from one sample, sequenced in a study of T cell responses to AZD1222 COVID-19 vaccine. Sequencing was performed with immunoSEQ multiplex PCR; in TCRdb, only in-frame clones are kept and a portion is missing. The data hold around 150,000 clones, with approximately 90% observed a single time. Sequences were derived from peripheral blood, sampled 28 days after the second AZD1222 dose. Receptor source: an adult who received the AZD1222 COVID-19 vaccine.

The chain has TRBV27 and TRBJ1-1, with 9 positions matching TRBD1. The CDR3 runs 16 residues. Losses at the gene ends were 5 bases for V and 2 bases for J; bases not matched to a gene: 9. Germline V lookup: CDR1 MNHEY, CDR2 SMNVEV (reference sequence). The CDR3 sequence: CASSRIMTGGNTEAFF. In DNA form, the CDR3 reads TGTGCCAGCAGTAGAATCATGACAGGGGGAAACACTGAAGCTTTCTTT.

The chain couples TRBV3-1 (or the pseudogene TRBV3-2) to TRBJ2-3; possible D gene TRBD1, 6 bases. The V gene lost 1 base and the J gene lost 0 bases, with 14 bases spanning the gap. There are 17 residues in the CDR3. Germline CDR1 LGHDT, CDR2 YNNKEL (reference sequence). This chain's CDR3 is CASSQARMGASTDTQYF. As DNA, the CDR3 is TGTGCCAGCAGCCAAGCTCGTATGGGGGCGAGCACAGATACGCAGTATTTT.

This chain joins TRBV2 and TRBJ2-3; TRBD1 is a possible D gene (6 bases). Germline loops: CDR1 SNHLY, CDR2 FYNNEI. V gave up 6 bases and J gave up 8 bases, with 12 bases separating them. The CDR3 consists of 12 residues. The CDR3 loop reads CASRLQGFTQYF. The CDR3 DNA sequence: TGTGCCAGCAGACTACAGGGCTTTACGCAGTATTTT. The variable domain in full, completed from reference TRBV2 and TRBJ2-3, reads EPEVTQTPSHQVTQMGQEVILRCVPISNHLYFYWYRQILGQKVEFLVSFYNNEISEKSEIFDDQFSVERPDGSNFTLKIRSTKLEDSAMYFCASRLQGFTQYFGPGTRLTVL.

V is TRBV6-5 and J is TRBJ1-2, with 7 bases that match TRBD1. The CDR3 sequence is 13 residues long. The V gene's germline CDR1 is MNHEY and CDR2 SVGAGI. The J segment lost 4 bases and the V segment lost 6 bases, leaving 5 bases of the junction unmatched. This CDR3 is CASRSPGGYGYTF. The CDR3 DNA reads TGTGCCAGCAGATCCCCAGGGGGCTATGGCTACACCTTC.

The rearrangement uses TRBV6-5 and TRBJ2-5; TRBD1 matches at 10 bases. CDR1 and CDR2 (germline): MNHEY, SVGAGI. J gave up 4 bases and V 6 bases, and 8 bases lay outside the gene matches. The CDR3 runs to 15 residues. DNA for the CDR3: TGTGCCAGCAGCAAAACCGGGACAGGGGTAGAGACCCAGTACTTC. Its translation: CASSKTGTGVETQYF.

V and J are TRBV7-6 and TRBJ2-5; 8 bases agree with TRBD2. From germline, CDR1 is SGHVS and CDR2 FNYEAQ. The CDR3 sequence is 17 residues long. V dropped 0 bases and J dropped 1; count of bases not matched to a gene: 7. The CDR3 DNA reads TGTGCCAGCAGCTTAGCCTATAGGCTAGCGGGCCAAGAGACCCAGTACTTC. As protein: CASSLAYRLAGQETQYF.

V gene TRBV6-6 combines with J gene TRBJ2-7; D is unclear. The CDR3 runs 12 residues. Per the germline V gene, CDR1 is MNHNY and CDR2 is SVGAGI (reference sequence). V lost 5 bases, J lost 3 bases, and 8 bases lay in between. DNA for the CDR3: TGTGCCAGCAGTCTCACGGGCTACGAGCAGTACTTC. It is translated as CASSLTGYEQYF.

V is TRBV4-1 and J is TRBJ2-1, with D unresolved. The CDR3 covers 13 residues. Germline V gene data show CDR1 as MGHRA and CDR2 as YSYEKL. Trimming pared 2 bases from V and 9 bases from J, leaving 11 bases between. Written as DNA, the CDR3 is TGCGCCAGCAGCCAAAGAGTTTTCGGTGAGCAGTTCTTC. The encoded protein is CASSQRVFGEQFF.

The rearrangement uses TRBV5-1 and TRBJ1-1, with D unresolved. V was pared by 3 bases and J by 3 bases, with 12 bases between. Germline lookup yields CDR1 SGHRS and CDR2 YFSETQ. The CDR3 has 14 amino acids. CDR3 region: CASSWEGLDTEAFF. The CDR3 DNA sequence: TGCGCCAGCAGCTGGGAGGGCCTTGACACTGAAGCTTTCTTT.

The V call is TRBV3-1 (or the pseudogene TRBV3-2), the J call TRBJ1-2; tentative D call: TRBD1 (5 bases). This CDR3 is built from 15 residues. Germline V CDR1 and CDR2: LGHDT, YNNKEL (reference sequence). V gave up 1 base and J gave up 8 bases, with 17 bases separating them. The chain's CDR3 is CASSQGASRGGGYTF. CDR3 DNA sequence: TGTGCCAGCAGCCAAGGAGCCTCTAGGGGAGGGGGCTACACCTTC.